Following are 15 T cell receptor beta chains from one sample sequenced in a study of blood T cell repertoires in COVID-19. Assay: immunoSEQ multiplex PCR; the TCRdb copy retains only in-frame clones and omits some. The data contain approximately 140,000 clones, approximately 88% of them seen just once; the ten biggest clones take up under 7%. The sample consisted of PBMCs or T cells enriched from blood (not recorded which). The receptors were gathered from a man aged 35-49 years with acute COVID-19.

This clone was picked up one time. The chain uses TRBV7-9 and TRBJ2-5, with 10 bases that match TRBD1. V lost 6 bases and J lost 3; bases outside the gene matches: 7. The CDR3 extends over 15 amino acids. CDR1 is SEHNR, CDR2 FQNEAQ, per germline (reference sequence). Here the CDR3 reads CASSFRQGAEETQYF. Here the CDR3 DNA reads TGTGCCAGCAGTTTTCGACAGGGGGCAGAAGAGACCCAGTACTTC. Full variable domain (outside the CDR3, taken from reference TRBV7-9 and TRBJ2-5): DTGVSQNPRHKITKRGQNVTFRCDPISEHNRLYWYRQTLGQGPEFLTYFQNEAQLEKSRLLSDRFSAERPKGSFSTLEIQRTEQGDSAMYLCASSFRQGAEETQYFGPGTRLLVL.

The rearrangement joins TRBV28 to TRBJ2-1; 12 bases align to TRBD2. CDR1 and CDR2 (germline): MDHEN, SYDVKM. The length of the CDR3 is 16 residues. Trimming took 6 bases from V and 4 from J; bases not matched to a gene: 7. CDR3 residues: CASRTTSGGSYNEQFF. CDR3 DNA sequence: TGTGCCAGCAGGACGACTAGCGGGGGTTCTTACAATGAGCAGTTCTTC.

This clone was counted only a few times. The rearrangement links TRBV21-1 to TRBJ1-4. TRBV21-1 has pseudogene status. The CDR3 length is 18 residues. CDR3 nucleotide sequence: TGTGCCAGCAGGTCGTGTGGCGGGACGAGGAAAACTAATGAAAAACTGTTTTTT. It specifies CASRSCGGTRKTNEKLFF.

This chain links TRBV19 with TRBJ2-3; D is uncertain. From germline, CDR1 is LNHDA and CDR2 SQIVND (reference sequence). V was clipped by 4 bases and J by 0 bases, with 20 bases between them. The CDR3 sequence is 18 residues long. The CDR3 DNA reads TGTGCCAGTAGTAGTCAGGCCCGTCGGTATTTTAGCACAGATACGCAGTATTTT. Its protein is CASSSQARRYFSTDTQYF.

The chain recombines TRBV10-1 with TRBJ2-5; 7 bases fit TRBD2. Germline values: CDR1 WNHNN, CDR2 SYGVQD (reference sequence). The junction had 5 bases not matched to a gene; V was cut back by 0 bases and J by 4 bases. This CDR3 spans 15 amino acids. This chain's CDR3 is CASSESGDYGETQYF. For the CDR3, the DNA is TGCGCCAGCAGTGAGTCAGGGGACTACGGAGAGACCCAGTACTTC.

The chain carries TRBV7-6 and TRBJ2-2; no reliable D call. Germline V gives CDR1 SGHVS, CDR2 FNYEAQ. Trimming removed 5 bases from V and 3 bases from J, with 7 bases in between. The CDR3 runs 13 residues. The CDR3 nucleotides read TGTGCCAGCAGCGCTTTAGACACCGGGGAGCTGTTTTTT. It codes for CASSALDTGELFF. The variable domain in full, with the rest retrieved from reference TRBV7-6 and TRBJ2-2, is GAGVSQSPRYKVTKRGQDVALRCDPISGHVSLYWYRQALGQGPEFLTYFNYEAQQDKSGLPNDRFSAERPEGSISTLTIQRTEQRDSAMYRCASSALDTGELFFGEGSRLTVL.

The rearrangement uses TRBV6-2 or TRBV6-3 and TRBJ1-1, with TRBD1 identical over 9 bases. Germline loops: CDR1 MNHEY, CDR2 SVGEGT. Trimming cost V 5 bases and J 1 base; bases outside gene matches: 2. The length of the CDR3 is 14 residues. The CDR3 protein is CASSRTGANTEAFF. The CDR3 DNA is TGTGCCAGCAGTAGGACAGGGGCGAACACTGAAGCTTTCTTT.

V is TRBV9 and J is TRBJ1-2, with D possibly matching TRBD1 (5 bases). The length of the CDR3 is 16 residues. Per germline, CDR1 SGDLS and CDR2 YYNGEE. V lost 4 bases to trimming and J lost 2 bases, with 18 bases between them. In DNA, the CDR3 is TGTGCCAGCAGCCGGATTGGGGCAGGTCCGAACTATGGCTACACCTTC. It encodes CASSRIGAGPNYGYTF. The complete variable domain, with remaining parts taken from reference TRBV9 and TRBJ1-2, reads DSGVTQTPKHLITATGQRVTLRCSPRSGDLSVYWYQQSLDQGLQFLIQYYNGEERAKGNILERFSAQQFPDLHSELNLSSLELGDSALYFCASSRIGAGPNYGYTFGSGTRLTVV.

The V call is TRBV6-2 or TRBV6-3, the J call TRBJ2-7; perhaps TRBD1 as D (6 bases). The germline CDR1 and CDR2 sequences are MNHEY and SVGEGT. The CDR3 length is 14 residues. Trimming removed 5 bases at V and 0 bases at J, with 11 bases between. The DNA of the CDR3 is TGTGCCAGCAGTCCGGGACAAATCTCCTACGAGCAGTACTTC. This encodes CASSPGQISYEQYF.

The chain combines TRBV9 with TRBJ2-3, with 7 nucleotides matching TRBD1. The CDR3 spans 15 residues. CDR1 and CDR2 from the germline V gene are SGDLS and YYNGEE. Trimming cost V 2 bases and J 3 bases; bases outside gene matches: 6. The CDR3 protein is CASSVANRGTDTQYF. CDR3 DNA: TGTGCCAGCAGCGTCGCCAACAGGGGTACAGATACGCAGTATTTT.

The count of this clone is one. The chain recombines TRBV30 with TRBJ2-1; maybe TRBD2 (6 bases). Deletions cut 0 bases from V and 4 bases from J, with 7 bases between. CDR3 length equals 13 residues. Germline V gene sequence: CDR1 GTSNPN, CDR2 SVGIG (reference sequence). The CDR3 loop reads CAWSVLAYNEQFF. For the CDR3, the DNA is TGTGCCTGGAGTGTACTAGCTTACAATGAGCAGTTCTTC.

The chain recombines TRBV7-2 with TRBJ2-1, with TRBD2 matching over 7 bases. The V and J ends lost 1 base and 5 bases, in that order; junction bases with no gene match: 5. The CDR3 is 15 residues long. Germline assignment: CDR1 SGHTA and CDR2 FQGNSA. CDR3 sequence: CASSLVGTTDNEQFF. As DNA, the CDR3 is TGTGCCAGCAGCTTAGTCGGGACTACCGACAATGAGCAGTTCTTC.

As DNA, the CDR3 is TGCGCCAGCAGCTTGAGATCTCCCGCCTCGGGAACCGGGGAGCTGTTTTTT. It yields the protein CASSLRSPASGTGELFF. This rearrangement joins TRBV5-1 to TRBJ2-2; tentative D call: TRBD2 (5 bases). Trimming stripped 1 base from V and 5 bases from J, with 18 bases between. Germline V gene data show CDR1 as SGHRS and CDR2 as YFSETQ. This CDR3 spans 17 amino acids.

This clone was counted a single time. This rearrangement joins TRBV12-3 or TRBV12-4 to TRBJ2-7; no firm D call. The V end was cut by 3 bases, the J end by 3 bases, with 6 bases between. The CDR3 is 12 residues long. Here the CDR3 DNA reads TGTGCCAGCAGTTTCGACATCTACGAGCAGTACTTC. As protein: CASSFDIYEQYF.

This clone showed up just a few times. The DNA of the CDR3 is TGTGCCAGCAGTTTTTGGACAGGGGATGGGGTGAACACTGAAGCTTTCTTT. Residues: CASSFWTGDGVNTEAFF. This chain uses TRBV28 with TRBJ1-1, with 9 positions matching TRBD1. This CDR3 comprises 17 residues. V lost 3 bases and J lost 0; bases outside the gene matches: 8. Germline V CDR1 and CDR2: MDHEN, SYDVKM. Full variable domain (rest looked up from reference TRBV28 and TRBJ1-1): DVKVTQSSRYLVKRTGEKVFLECVQDMDHENMFWYRQDPGLGLRLIYFSYDVKMKEKGDIPEGYSVSREKKERFSLILESASTNQTSMYLCASSFWTGDGVNTEAFFGQGTRLTVV.